The sequence of this T cell receptor beta chain was determined in a study of T cell repertoires in cytomegalovirus infection. On the study more broadly: Matching HLA type and CMV infection were both indicated by public TCR beta signatures.

Study conclusions and caveats: Using cumulative public TCR beta family frequency, the authors identified those who carried CMV together with the relevant HLA. The ex vivo response was dominated by HLA-C-restricted CMV-specific TCR beta clonotypes.

TCRdb reanalysed the reads using MiXCR and keeps one entry per CDR3 protein. The data show approximately 700,000 distinct CDR3 sequences, 35% to 45% seen once. As concerns this clonotype: Its specificity is unknown.

Sequenced: PBMCs. This TCR came from a human donor in good health (CMV status not recorded). Some clones in this sample may be carry-over from other donors' samples.

Written as DNA, the CDR3 is TGTGCCAGCAGTGTTCGGACTAACCGACTCTACGACGGGCAGTACTTC. The encoded protein is CASSVRTNRLYDGQYF. The chain joins TRBV12-3 or TRBV12-4 to TRBJ2-7, with TRBD2 as a possible D gene (6 bases). The germline V and J ends were trimmed by 5 bases and 9 bases, with 26 bases remaining between them. The CDR3 is 16 residues long.